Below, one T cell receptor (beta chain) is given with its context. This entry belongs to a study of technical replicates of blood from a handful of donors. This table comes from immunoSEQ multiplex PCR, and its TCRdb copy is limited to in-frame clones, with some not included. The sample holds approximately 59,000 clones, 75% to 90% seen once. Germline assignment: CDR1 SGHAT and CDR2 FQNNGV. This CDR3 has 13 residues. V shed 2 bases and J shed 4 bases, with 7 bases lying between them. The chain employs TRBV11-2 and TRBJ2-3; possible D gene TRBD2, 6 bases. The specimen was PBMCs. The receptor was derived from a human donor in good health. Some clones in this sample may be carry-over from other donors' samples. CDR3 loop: CASSLPGADTQYF. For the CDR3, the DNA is TGTGCCAGCAGCTTACCGGGGGCAGATACGCAGTATTTT.